The rows below give T cell receptor beta chains drawn from one sample of a study of blood T cells in healthy people across ages. MiXCR, run by TCRdb on the 5' RACE reads, gives a single entry per CDR3 protein. The top ten hold 6.5% to 8.5% of the sample, which has roughly 1,700,000 distinct CDR3 sequences, 28% seen once. The sample comprised blood. The source is a woman aged 30 to 39 in good health. Each CDR3 is given with its conserved first and last residue. Some rows mark clone size as missing; the rest say once, few, many or name a class of expanded clone.

size	J	V	CDR3
few	TRBJ1-2	TRBV9	CASSVAGVSNYGYTF
many	TRBJ2-1	TRBV12-3/TRBV12-4	CASIPREAGLYNEQFF
many	TRBJ2-1	TRBV7-9	CASSPTSRNEQFF
many	TRBJ2-1	TRBV9	CASSVASGSGDGEQFF
few	TRBJ2-1	TRBV9	CASSVSSVYNERFF
NA	TRBJ2-5	TRBV7-9	CASSLGFMQGNQETQYF
NA	TRBJ1-5	TRBV4-2	CASSSSGDSSNQPQHF
many	TRBJ2-4	TRBV5-1	CASSPGLLAKNIQYF
NA	TRBJ2-1	TRBV27	CASSLYLAAGFYNEQFF
few	TRBJ2-1	TRBV27	CASSTGLAGAVEQFF
many	TRBJ2-5	TRBV20-1	CSAIRQGRQETQYF
once	TRBJ1-2	TRBV30	CAWSEDRVGGYGYTF
NA	TRBJ1-5	TRBV30	CAWTVNNQPQHF
NA	TRBJ2-7	TRBV29-1	CSVSAGGLSYEQYF
NA	TRBJ1-2	TRBV7-9	CSSSLQGQDNYGYTF
NA	TRBJ1-2	TRBV15	CATSRDWGGYTF
few	TRBJ2-5	TRBV5-1	CASSSQERQETQYF
NA	TRBJ2-1	TRBV20-1	CSASGAGQGVSYNEQFF
few	TRBJ2-1	TRBV9	CASSVDVEQFF
many	TRBJ2-3	TRBV5-1	CASSSTGTGDTQYF
few	TRBJ2-1	TRBV5-6	CASSLQGRAGEQFF
NA	TRBJ1-2	TRBV5-1	CASSLEAVVGYTF
NA	TRBJ2-7	TRBV10-2	CASCSTGTGYEQYF
NA	TRBJ2-1	TRBV18	CASSPRDRGYEQFF
NA	TRBJ1-2	TRBV19	CASNEAGGAFRGSFDYTF
NA	TRBJ2-5	TRBV12-3/TRBV12-4	CASSLTSVTETQYF
NA	TRBJ1-5	TRBV24-1	CATDPGQGDNQPQHF
NA	TRBJ2-5	TRBV6-2/TRBV6-3	CASSSTTPSHGETQYF
few	TRBJ1-5	TRBV18	CASSTGAGGPQHF
NA	TRBJ2-2	TRBV24-1	CATSDGTAGERFF
NA	TRBJ2-1	TRBV12-3/TRBV12-4	CASSFFSTYEQFF
NA	TRBJ2-4	TRBV20-1	CSASSSNTGEQYF
few	TRBJ1-1	TRBV20-1	CSAMDRLNTEAFF
few	TRBJ2-7	TRBV5-1	CASSSETGVVVEQYF
few	TRBJ1-2	TRBV20-1	CSARDPAAIFYGYTF
NA	TRBJ2-1	TRBV24-1	CVTSDGQGGEQFF
NA	TRBJ2-3	TRBV2	CASRNDGDLGPDTQYF
NA	TRBJ2-2	TRBV4-1	CASSQQGFGTGELFF
NA	TRBJ2-1	TRBV12-3/TRBV12-4	CASSFFAADSYNEQFF
many	TRBJ2-1	TRBV9	CASSETDNEQFF
NA	TRBJ1-1	TRBV24-1	CATSGRNTEAFF
NA	TRBJ2-1	TRBV5-4	CASIGADKETQFF
NA	NA	TRBV10-3	CAISGRTSSYNEQYF
NA	TRBJ2-7	TRBV15	CATSRGTGGNEQYF
few	TRBJ1-2	TRBV6-2/TRBV6-3	CASSYDRGPLTF
few	TRBJ2-3	TRBV13	CASSLGGTSAVSGTDTQYF
NA	TRBJ2-1	TRBV20-1	CSARDLAGPNNEQFF
few	TRBJ1-2	TRBV7-2	CASSLGGSFGNYGYTF
NA	TRBJ2-1	TRBV5-6	CASSLRPGQGADEQFF